The entry below describes one TCR beta chain. CDR1 is SGHNT and CDR2 is YENEEA in the germline V gene. The CDR3 extends over 18 amino acids. With V trimmed by 0 bases and J by 5 bases, 13 bases remained unmatched. The data were obtained in a study of cytomegalovirus exposure and HLA in healthy donors. This PCR relied on a set of 60 Vbeta primers and 13 Jbeta primers. TCRdb's table, derived via immunoSEQ multiplex PCR, lists solely in-frame clones and lacks some. The repertoire holds around 150,000 clones, with around 79% as singletons. The TCR comes from a middle-aged woman in good health and CMV-seropositive. V is TRBV11-3 and J is TRBJ2-1; TRBD2 matches 7 bases. What was sequenced was PBMCs. CDR3 protein: CASSLDLGLSGIDNEQFF. The CDR3 region has the DNA TGTGCCAGCAGCTTAGATCTCGGGTTGAGCGGGATTGACAATGAGCAGTTCTTC.